The 11 T cell receptor beta chains in this list originate from one sample, sequenced in a study of blood T cell repertoires in COVID-19. TCRdb's copy holds only in-frame clones and misses some; the assay was immunoSEQ multiplex PCR. The data show 200,000 to 250,000 clones, with about 90% seen just once and approximately 11% held by the top ten. The sequenced material came from PBMCs or T cells enriched from blood (not recorded which). These receptors were collected from a young man who had recovered from COVID-19.

The chain is built from TRBV7-6 and TRBJ2-1; TRBD2 aligns across 8 bases. The V and J ends lost 5 bases and 7 bases, in that order; junction bases with no gene match: 25. CDR3 length equals 20 residues. The germline gives CDR1 SGHVS, CDR2 FNYEAQ. The CDR3 protein is CASSQISGSTSAPKRNEQFF. The CDR3 region has the DNA TGTGCCAGCAGCCAGATAAGCGGGAGTACATCGGCCCCAAAGCGGAATGAGCAGTTCTTC. Full variable domain (rest looked up from reference TRBV7-6 and TRBJ2-1): GAGVSQSPRYKVTKRGQDVALRCDPISGHVSLYWYRQALGQGPEFLTYFNYEAQQDKSGLPNDRFSAERPEGSISTLTIQRTEQRDSAMYRCASSQISGSTSAPKRNEQFFGPGTRLTVL.

This clone was detected only once. This chain's CDR3 is CSVGGQGDIGAGELFF. As DNA, the CDR3 is TGCAGCGTTGGTGGACAGGGGGATATTGGGGCCGGGGAGCTGTTTTTT. This sequence joins TRBV29-1 and TRBJ2-2, with 10 nucleotides matching TRBD1. CDR1 and CDR2 from the germline V gene are SQVTM and ANQGSEA. V was pared by 4 bases and J by 6 bases, with 11 bases of the junction left unmatched. CDR3 length: 16 amino acids.

The genes are TRBV5-8 and TRBJ2-1; D unclear. The CDR3 runs to 12 residues. Germline V lookup: CDR1 SGHTS, CDR2 YDEGEE. V lost 7 bases to trimming and J lost 1 base, with 6 bases between them. CDR3 amino acids: CASLPSYNEQFF. DNA of the CDR3: TGTGCCAGCCTACCGTCCTACAATGAGCAGTTCTTC. The full variable domain, its missing parts supplied by reference TRBV5-8 and TRBJ2-1, is EAGVTQSPTHLIKTRGQQATLRCSPISGHTSVYWYQQALGLGLQFLLWYDEGEERNRGNFPPRFSGRQFPNYSSELNVNALELEDSALYLCASLPSYNEQFFGPGTRLTVL.

This chain uses TRBV6-5 with TRBJ1-2; the D is unclear. Trimming left V 0 bases short and J 4 bases short, with 6 bases between. Germline lookup yields CDR1 MNHEY and CDR2 SVGAGI. The CDR3 has 13 residues. CDR3 nucleotide sequence: TGTGCCAGCAGTTACTCTATTATCTATGGCTACACCTTC. As protein: CASSYSIIYGYTF.

The rearrangement uses TRBV5-1 and TRBJ1-4; 9 nucleotides agree with TRBD1. Germline V gene lookup returns CDR1 SGHRS and CDR2 YFSETQ. With 2 bases clipped from V and 6 bases from J, the junction kept 2 bases outside the gene matches. The CDR3 has 14 residues. The CDR3 region is CASSFRDRDEKLFF. In DNA form, the CDR3 reads TGCGCCAGCAGCTTCCGGGACAGGGATGAAAAACTGTTTTTT.

For the CDR3, the DNA is TGTGCCAGTAGTCCGACGACGGCTAGCGGGAGTTACGAGCAGTACTTC. As protein: CASSPTTASGSYEQYF. V and J are TRBV19 and TRBJ2-7, with TRBD2 identical over 10 bases. The CDR3 runs to 16 residues. CDR1 is LNHDA, CDR2 SQIVND, per germline (reference sequence). V lost 5 bases and J lost 4; bases outside the gene matches: 11.

The rearrangement links TRBV6-5 to TRBJ2-7, with 9 nucleotides matching TRBD1. The V gene end was trimmed by 7 bases and the J gene end by 5 bases; junction bases not matched to a gene: 12. There are 15 residues in the CDR3. Germline CDR1 is MNHEY and CDR2 is SVGAGI. CDR3 bases: TGTGCCAGCAAACAAACAGGGGGCGCGTACAACGAGCAGTACTTC. Translation: CASKQTGGAYNEQYF.

The V and J genes are TRBV18 and TRBJ2-3, with TRBD1 as a possible D gene (6 bases). CDR3 length equals 18 residues. Germline CDR1 KGHSH, CDR2 LQKENI. The V end lost 2 bases, the J end lost 0 bases, and 18 bases lay between the germline ends. CDR3 nucleotides: TGTGCCAGCTCACCAATAACCCTGGGGGCTAAGAGCACAGATACGCAGTATTTT. This gives the protein CASSPITLGAKSTDTQYF.

V usage is TRBV15 and J usage is TRBJ1-5, with D hard to call. V lost 0 bases to trimming and J lost 9 bases, with 12 bases between them. Germline V gives CDR1 LNHNV, CDR2 YYDKDF (reference sequence). The CDR3 runs 14 residues. The CDR3 nucleotides are TGTGCCACCAGCAGAGACAGAACTGGCGGGCCCCAGCATTTT. This encodes CATSRDRTGGPQHF.

The rearrangement links TRBV27 to TRBJ1-2, with TRBD1 matching over 8 bases. The germline V gene has CDR1 MNHEY and CDR2 SMNVEV (reference sequence). The trim removed 5 bases at V and 5 bases at J, leaving 7 bases unmatched. This CDR3 comprises 14 residues. CDR3 nucleotide sequence: TGTGCCAGCAGTCGACAGGGGTTGGGGTATGGCTACACCTTC. The encoded protein is CASSRQGLGYGYTF.

The chain is built from TRBV6-5 and TRBJ2-3, with 9 positions matching TRBD1. With V trimmed by 8 bases and J by 3 bases, 6 bases remained unmatched. Germline V gene lookup returns CDR1 MNHEY and CDR2 SVGAGI. This CDR3 is built from 14 residues. CDR3 protein: CASLLGTGTDTQYF. The CDR3 bases are TGTGCCAGCTTACTTGGGACAGGGACAGATACGCAGTATTTT.